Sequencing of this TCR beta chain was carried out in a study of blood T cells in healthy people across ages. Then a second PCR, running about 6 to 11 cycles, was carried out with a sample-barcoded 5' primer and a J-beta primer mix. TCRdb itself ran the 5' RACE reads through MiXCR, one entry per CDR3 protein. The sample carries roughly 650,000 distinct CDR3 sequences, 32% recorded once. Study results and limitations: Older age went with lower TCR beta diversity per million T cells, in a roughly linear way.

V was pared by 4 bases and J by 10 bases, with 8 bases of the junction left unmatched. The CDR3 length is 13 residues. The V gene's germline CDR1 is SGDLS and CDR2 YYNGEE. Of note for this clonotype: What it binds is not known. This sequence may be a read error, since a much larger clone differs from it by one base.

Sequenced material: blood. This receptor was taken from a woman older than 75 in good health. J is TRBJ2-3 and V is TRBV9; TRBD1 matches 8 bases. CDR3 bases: TGTGCCAGCAGCCCCCACAGGGGGAATGCGCAGTATTTT. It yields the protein CASSPHRGNAQYF.